The 22 T cell receptor beta chains below all came from one sample that was sequenced in a study of cytomegalovirus exposure and HLA in healthy donors. Researchers ran the PCR with 60 Vbeta and 13 Jbeta primers. The table came from immunoSEQ multiplex PCR; TCRdb's copy has only in-frame clones and leaves some out. The sample has about 120,000 clones, roughly 70% seen once. Sequencing input: PBMCs. These receptors were collected from a woman in her thirties or forties in good health and CMV-seropositive.

This clone was counted only a few times. This chain joins TRBV28 and TRBJ1-3; TRBD1 agrees at 7 bases. The CDR3 has 14 amino acids. Looked up from germline, CDR1 is MDHEN and CDR2 is SYDVKM. The ends lost 8 bases at V and 2 bases at J; junction bases unmatched: 6. The CDR3 sequence is CASWGQGAGNTIYF. DNA of the CDR3: TGTGCCAGCTGGGGGCAGGGGGCTGGAAACACCATATATTTT.

The chain uses TRBV2 and TRBJ2-2; 12 bases match TRBD1. Germline CDR1 reads SNHLY; CDR2 reads FYNNEI. The V gene end was trimmed by 8 bases and the J gene end by 4 bases; junction bases not matched to a gene: 5. The CDR3 runs 15 residues. CDR3 protein: CASRDRGRGTGELFF. The CDR3, as DNA: TGTGCCAGCCGGGACAGGGGGCGCGGCACCGGGGAGCTGTTTTTT.

This clone was found once. The CDR3 loop is CASSLEAVVGEAFF. CDR3 in DNA: TGTGCCAGCAGCTTAGAGGCGGTAGTGGGTGAAGCTTTCTTT. This chain uses TRBV7-2 with TRBJ1-1, with D uncertain. V lost 1 base, J lost 7 bases, and 13 bases lay in between. The germline V gene encodes CDR1 SGHTA and CDR2 FQGNSA. This CDR3 comprises 14 residues. The full variable domain, in which reference TRBV7-2 and TRBJ1-1 provide the parts outside the CDR3, is GAGVSQSPSNKVTEKGKDVELRCDPISGHTALYWYRQSLGQGLEFLIYFQGNSAPDKSGLPSDRFSAERTGGSVSTLTIQRTQQEDSAVYLCASSLEAVVGEAFFGQGTRLTVV.

The chain is built from TRBV30 and TRBJ2-3; TRBD2 matches 11 bases. The CDR3 has 14 residues. Germline V lookup: CDR1 GTSNPN, CDR2 SVGIG (reference sequence). V lost 7 bases, J lost 3 bases, and 6 bases stayed unmatched. In DNA form, the CDR3 reads TGTGCCTTGAAGACTAGCGGGACTACAGATACGCAGTATTTT. Its protein product is CALKTSGTTDTQYF.

CDR3 bases: TGTGCCTGGAGTGCAAACCCCCGGGACAGGGTCGACTATGGCTACACCTTC. Protein product: CAWSANPRDRVDYGYTF. The chain carries TRBV30 and TRBJ1-2; 9 bases are shared with TRBD1. The V and J ends lost 1 base and 3 bases, in that order; junction bases with no gene match: 12. CDR3 length equals 17 residues. Germline V gene lookup returns CDR1 GTSNPN and CDR2 SVGIG (reference sequence). Supplemented by reference TRBV30 and TRBJ1-2, the full variable domain reads SQTIHQWPATLVQPVGSPLSLECTVEGTSNPNLYWYRQAAGRGLQLLFYSVGIGQISSEVPQNLSASRPQDRQFILSSKKLLLSDSGFYLCAWSANPRDRVDYGYTFGSGTRLTVV.

A single count supports this clone. One junction end does not reproduce the germline sequence, and a read error may be involved. The chain has TRBV7-2 and TRBJ2-1; TRBD2 agrees at 9 bases. Germline V lookup: CDR1 SGHTA, CDR2 FQGNSA. The CDR3 length is 14 residues. In DNA, the CDR3 is TGTGCCGGCAGCTTACTAGCGGGTTACAATGAGCAGTTCTTC. This gives the protein CAGSLLAGYNEQFF.

The rearrangement joins TRBV5-4 to TRBJ1-1, with D possibly being TRBD1 (5 bases). Germline V gives CDR1 SGHNT, CDR2 YYREEE (reference sequence). The CDR3 spans 15 residues. The V and J ends lost 2 bases and 3 bases respectively, with 14 bases between them. CDR3 nucleotide sequence: TGTGCCAGCAGCTTTAATTCAGGGCCCTACACTGAAGCTTTCTTT. It specifies CASSFNSGPYTEAFF.

This chain's CDR3 is CAWSNEAWYSFYEQYF. The CDR3 DNA reads TGTGCCTGGTCGAACGAGGCGTGGTATTCCTTCTACGAGCAGTACTTC. The gene calls are TRBV30 and TRBJ2-7; no clear D gene. Germline V gene sequence: CDR1 GTSNPN, CDR2 SVGIG (reference sequence). CDR3 length: 16 residues. V lost 5 bases and J lost 3, with 23 bases in between. Full variable domain (outside the CDR3, taken from reference TRBV30 and TRBJ2-7): SQTIHQWPATLVQPVGSPLSLECTVEGTSNPNLYWYRQAAGRGLQLLFYSVGIGQISSEVPQNLSASRPQDRQFILSSKKLLLSDSGFYLCAWSNEAWYSFYEQYFGPGTRLTVT.

Only a few counts were recorded for this clone. V is TRBV2 and J is TRBJ2-1; 11 nucleotides align to TRBD2. The germline gives CDR1 SNHLY, CDR2 FYNNEI. CDR3 size: 16 residues. The V segment lost 7 bases and the J segment 7 bases; nucleotides outside the gene matches: 12. DNA for the CDR3: TGTGCCAGCACTCGAACGGTAGCGGGAGGGGTGAATGAGCAGTTCTTC. As protein: CASTRTVAGGVNEQFF.

The rearrangement uses TRBV5-4 and TRBJ2-7; D perhaps matches TRBD1 (6 bases). Germline V CDR1 and CDR2: SGHNT, YYREEE (reference sequence). The CDR3 is 13 amino acids. V lost 6 bases, J lost 0 bases, and 10 bases lay in between. The CDR3 sequence: CASNDRSSYEQYF. The CDR3 DNA reads TGTGCCAGCAACGACAGGAGCTCCTACGAGCAGTACTTC. The whole variable domain, filled in from reference TRBV5-4 and TRBJ2-7, reads ETGVTQSPTHLIKTRGQQVTLRCSSQSGHNTVSWYQQALGQGPQFIFQYYREEENGRGNFPPRFSGLQFPNYSSELNVNALELDDSALYLCASNDRSSYEQYFGPGTRLTVT.

The rearrangement uses TRBV27 and TRBJ2-2; perhaps TRBD1 as D (6 bases). V was trimmed by 2 bases and J by 6 bases, leaving 7 bases between them. The CDR3 loop spans 13 amino acids. Germline V gene sequence: CDR1 MNHEY, CDR2 SMNVEV (reference sequence). In DNA, the CDR3 is TGTGCCAGCAGTTTAGCAGGGGCCGGGGAGCTGTTTTTT. Encoded protein: CASSLAGAGELFF.

This clone was counted a few times. The rearrangement joins TRBV27 to TRBJ2-7; TRBD1 matches 11 bases. This CDR3 region has 14 residues. Germline V gene sequence: CDR1 MNHEY, CDR2 SMNVEV (reference sequence). J was trimmed by 5 bases and V by 3 bases; bases with no gene match: 3. CDR3 bases: TGTGCCAGCAGTTTGGGGACAGGGGGTAACGAGCAGTACTTC. This encodes CASSLGTGGNEQYF.

The rearrangement joins TRBV10-3 to TRBJ2-7, with TRBD1 as a possible D gene (6 bases). This CDR3 has 15 residues. The germline CDR1 and CDR2 sequences are ENHRY and SYGVKD. Trimming left V 4 bases short and J 0 bases short, with 13 bases between. The CDR3: CAISGRQVDSYEQYF. The CDR3 nucleotides are TGTGCCATCAGTGGCCGACAGGTGGACTCCTACGAGCAGTACTTC.

The chain joins TRBV7-9 to TRBJ2-7; D is uncertain. CDR3 length: 12 amino acids. V was shortened by 1 base and J by 3 bases, with 4 bases between the two germline ends. CDR1 SEHNR and CDR2 FQNEAQ come from the germline V gene (reference sequence). CDR3 sequence: CASSLGSYEQYF. The CDR3 DNA is TGTGCCAGCAGCTTAGGCAGCTACGAGCAGTACTTC.

The genes are TRBV11-3 and TRBJ2-4, with TRBD1 identical over 8 bases. The CDR3 is 16 residues long. Germline trimming cut 4 bases from V and 0 bases from J; bases unmatched to any gene: 5. Germline CDR1 reads SGHNT; CDR2 reads YENEEA. The CDR3 here is CASSSGQGIAKNIQYF. As DNA, the CDR3 is TGTGCCAGCAGCTCAGGACAGGGAATAGCCAAAAACATTCAGTACTTC.

CDR3 in DNA: TGTGCCTGGAGTGTAGGCGGGGGGACAGGGATAAGGCAGCCCCAGCATTTT. Translated: CAWSVGGGTGIRQPQHF. J is TRBJ1-5 and V is TRBV30, with 9 bases identical to TRBD1. Trimming cost V 0 bases and J 7 bases; bases outside gene matches: 13. The CDR3 has 17 amino acids. Germline CDR1 and CDR2: GTSNPN and SVGIG (reference sequence).

This clone came up a few times. V gene TRBV7-2 combines with J gene TRBJ2-3; 8 bases match TRBD2. CDR3 length equals 16 residues. Unmatched junction bases numbered 11, after V lost 3 bases and J lost 6 bases. CDR1 and CDR2 (germline): SGHTA, FQGNSA. The CDR3 DNA sequence: TGTGCCAGCAGCTTTAGAGCGGGGGCGTTTGGGGATACGCAGTATTTT. As protein: CASSFRAGAFGDTQYF.

V is TRBV19 and J is TRBJ1-3; TRBD1 might be the D (6 bases). CDR3 length equals 15 residues. V was pared by 7 bases and J by 11 bases, with 24 bases between. Germline lookup yields CDR1 LNHDA and CDR2 SQIVND (reference sequence). CDR3 in DNA: TGTGCCAGTACCGGGACAAAATCGGGTCGTAGCCCCATATATTTT. Its protein is CASTGTKSGRSPIYF.

The V and J genes are TRBV30 and TRBJ2-7; D remains ambiguous. CDR3 length: 12 amino acids. Germline V CDR1 and CDR2: GTSNPN, SVGIG (reference sequence). Trimming took 1 base from V and 3 from J, leaving 7 bases between them. The CDR3 nucleotides are TGTGCCTGGAGTGGGCCGAACTACGAGCAGTACTTC. Its translation: CAWSGPNYEQYF.

The chain carries TRBV4-3 and TRBJ1-1, with TRBD1 matching over 10 bases. CDR1 is LGHNA and CDR2 is YSLEER in the germline V gene. The length of the CDR3 is 15 residues. The J segment lost 1 base and the V segment lost 6 bases, leaving 5 bases of the junction unmatched. The CDR3 coding sequence is TGCGCCAGCAGACTAGGGACAGGGGCGAACACTGAAGCTTTCTTT. As protein: CASRLGTGANTEAFF.

This clone was counted between two and nine times. The chain links TRBV6-6 to TRBJ2-7; 10 bases align to TRBD1. This CDR3 spans 15 amino acids. CDR1 and CDR2 (germline): MNHNY, SVGAGI (reference sequence). Trimming removed 6 bases from V and 5 bases from J; junction bases left unmatched: 10. In nucleotides, the CDR3 is TGTGCCAGCAGACGCCGGGACAGGGGTTCCGACGAGCAGTACTTC. Protein: CASRRRDRGSDEQYF.

This rearrangement joins TRBV5-6 to TRBJ2-4, with unresolved D. Germline values: CDR1 SGHDT, CDR2 YYEEEE. The V and J ends lost 2 bases and 7 bases respectively, with 13 bases between them. CDR3 length: 14 residues. The CDR3 region is CASSFTVQANIQYF. The CDR3 nucleotides read TGTGCCAGCAGCTTCACAGTCCAGGCGAACATTCAGTACTTC.